This paragraph reports one TCR beta chain. Its antigen is unidentified. TCRdb re-called the 5' RACE reads; one entry per CDR3 protein, DNA not given. This sample lists more than 350,000 distinct CDR3 sequences; its ten largest clones have 2.4%. These data belong to a study of monozygotic twins with inflammatory bowel disease. There are 16 residues in the CDR3. Germline V gives CDR1 SGHRS, CDR2 YFSETQ. Study findings and constraints: Healthy twins showed more clonotype sharing with others than IBD patients, especially patients with disease activity.

Specimen: blood. The gene calls are TRBV5-1 and TRBJ1-2; TCRdb selects TRBD1, and the lack of DNA leaves this call unchecked. This receptor was taken from a human donor with ulcerative colitis or Crohn's disease, or a healthy co-twin of an affected twin (not recorded which). The CDR3 region is CASSLVHGTNNYGYTF.